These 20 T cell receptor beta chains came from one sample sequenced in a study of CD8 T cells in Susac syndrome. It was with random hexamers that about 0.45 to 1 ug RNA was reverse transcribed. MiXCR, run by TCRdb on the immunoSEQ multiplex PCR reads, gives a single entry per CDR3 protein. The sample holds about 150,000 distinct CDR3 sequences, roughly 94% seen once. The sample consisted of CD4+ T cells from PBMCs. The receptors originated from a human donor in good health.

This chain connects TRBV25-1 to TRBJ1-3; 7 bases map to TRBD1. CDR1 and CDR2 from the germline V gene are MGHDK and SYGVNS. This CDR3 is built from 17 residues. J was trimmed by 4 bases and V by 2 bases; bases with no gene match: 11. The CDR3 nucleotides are TGTGCCAGCAGTGAAGGGGGCCGCGGGACAGCCGGAAACACCATATATTTT. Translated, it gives CASSEGGRGTAGNTIYF.

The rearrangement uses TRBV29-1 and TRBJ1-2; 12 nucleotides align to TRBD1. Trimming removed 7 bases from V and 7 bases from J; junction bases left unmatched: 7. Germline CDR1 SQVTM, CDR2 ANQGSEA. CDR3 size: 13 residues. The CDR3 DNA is TGCAGCGGATGGGACAGGGGGCTTTTTGGCTACACCTTC. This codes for CSGWDRGLFGYTF.

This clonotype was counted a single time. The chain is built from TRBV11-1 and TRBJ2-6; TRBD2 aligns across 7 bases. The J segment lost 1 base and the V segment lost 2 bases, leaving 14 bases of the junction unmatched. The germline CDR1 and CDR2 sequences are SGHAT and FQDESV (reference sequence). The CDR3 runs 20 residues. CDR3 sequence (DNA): TGTGCCAGCAGCTTATCCGGGAGGCGTACGCAAAGGTCTGGGGCCAACGTCCTGACTTTC. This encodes CASSLSGRRTQRSGANVLTF.

The CDR3 nucleotides are TGTGCCACCAGTGATACTACTAGCGGGAGGTACAATGAGCAGTTCTTC. Its translation is CATSDTTSGRYNEQFF. The V and J genes are TRBV24-1 and TRBJ2-1; 12 bases are shared with TRBD2. From germline, CDR1 is KGHDR and CDR2 SFDVKD. CDR3 length: 16 amino acids. The J segment lost 4 bases and the V segment lost 3 bases, leaving 3 bases of the junction unmatched.

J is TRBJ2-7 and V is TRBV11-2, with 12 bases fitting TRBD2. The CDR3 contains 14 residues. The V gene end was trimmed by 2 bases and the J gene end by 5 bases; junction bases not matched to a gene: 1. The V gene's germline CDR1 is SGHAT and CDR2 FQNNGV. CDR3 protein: CASSLRTSGNEQYF. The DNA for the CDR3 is TGTGCCAGCAGCTTAAGGACTAGCGGGAACGAGCAGTACTTC.

CDR3 region: CASSETVNTEAFF. The CDR3 nucleotides read TGTGCCAGCTCAGAGACAGTCAACACTGAAGCTTTCTTT. This sequence joins TRBV18 and TRBJ1-1, with D maybe TRBD1 (5 bases). From germline, CDR1 is KGHSH and CDR2 LQKENI. This CDR3 has 13 amino acids. V shed 5 bases and J shed 2 bases, with 9 bases lying between them.

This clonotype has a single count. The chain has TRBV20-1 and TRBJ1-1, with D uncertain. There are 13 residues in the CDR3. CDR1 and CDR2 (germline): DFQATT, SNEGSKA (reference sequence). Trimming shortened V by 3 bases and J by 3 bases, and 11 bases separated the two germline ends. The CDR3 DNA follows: TGCAGTGCTAGTCGCGTGAAGGACACTGAAGCTTTCTTT. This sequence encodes CSASRVKDTEAFF.

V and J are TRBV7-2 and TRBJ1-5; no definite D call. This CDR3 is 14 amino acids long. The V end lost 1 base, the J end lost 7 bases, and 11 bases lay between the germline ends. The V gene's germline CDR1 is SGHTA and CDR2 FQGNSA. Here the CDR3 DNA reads TGTGCCAGCAGCTTAGGGGCACCAGGACAGCCCCAGCATTTT. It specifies CASSLGAPGQPQHF.

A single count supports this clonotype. The CDR3 DNA is TGTGCCAGCAGTTACGTTACCGGGGAGACCCAGTACTTC. Translation gives CASSYVTGETQYF. The V and J genes are TRBV6-6 and TRBJ2-5; no clear D. Germline V CDR1 and CDR2: MNHNY, SVGAGI (reference sequence). Trimming stripped 2 bases from V and 5 bases from J, with 9 bases between. This CDR3 contains 13 residues.

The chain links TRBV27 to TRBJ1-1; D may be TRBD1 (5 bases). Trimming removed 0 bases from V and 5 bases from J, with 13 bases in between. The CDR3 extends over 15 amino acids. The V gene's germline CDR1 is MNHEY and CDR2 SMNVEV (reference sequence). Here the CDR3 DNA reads TGTGCCAGCAGTTTATCGAGGGCAGGGCAGACTGAAGCTTTCTTT. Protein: CASSLSRAGQTEAFF.

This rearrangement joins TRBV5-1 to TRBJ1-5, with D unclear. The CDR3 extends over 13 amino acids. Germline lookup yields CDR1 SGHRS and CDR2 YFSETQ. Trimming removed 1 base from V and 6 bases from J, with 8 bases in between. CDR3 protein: CASSLRVGQPQHF. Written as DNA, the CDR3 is TGCGCCAGCAGCTTGAGGGTTGGTCAGCCCCAGCATTTT. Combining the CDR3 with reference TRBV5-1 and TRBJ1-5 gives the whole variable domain KAGVTQTPRYLIKTRGQQVTLSCSPISGHRSVSWYQQTPGQGLQFLFEYFSETQRNKGNFPGRFSGRQFSNSRSEMNVSTLELGDSALYLCASSLRVGQPQHFGDGTRLSIL.

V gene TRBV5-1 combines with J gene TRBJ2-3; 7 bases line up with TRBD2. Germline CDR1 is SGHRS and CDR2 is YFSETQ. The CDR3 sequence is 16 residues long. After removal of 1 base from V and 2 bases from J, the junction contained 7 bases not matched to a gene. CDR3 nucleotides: TGCGCCAGCAGCTTGAGGGCTAGCGGCAACACAGATACGCAGTATTTT. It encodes CASSLRASGNTDTQYF.

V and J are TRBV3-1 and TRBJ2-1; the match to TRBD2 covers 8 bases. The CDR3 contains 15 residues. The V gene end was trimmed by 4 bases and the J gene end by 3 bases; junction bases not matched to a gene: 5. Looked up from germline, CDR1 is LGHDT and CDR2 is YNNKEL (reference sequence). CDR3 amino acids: CASSPGTSRYNEQFF. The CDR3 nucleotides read TGTGCCAGCAGCCCCGGGACTAGTCGCTACAATGAGCAGTTCTTC.

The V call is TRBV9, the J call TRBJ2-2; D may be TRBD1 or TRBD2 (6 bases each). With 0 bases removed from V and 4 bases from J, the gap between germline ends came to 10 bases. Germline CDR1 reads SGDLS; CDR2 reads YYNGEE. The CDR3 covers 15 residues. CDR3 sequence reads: CASSVGGAATGELFF. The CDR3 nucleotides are TGTGCCAGCAGCGTAGGGGGGGCGGCCACCGGGGAGCTGTTTTTT.

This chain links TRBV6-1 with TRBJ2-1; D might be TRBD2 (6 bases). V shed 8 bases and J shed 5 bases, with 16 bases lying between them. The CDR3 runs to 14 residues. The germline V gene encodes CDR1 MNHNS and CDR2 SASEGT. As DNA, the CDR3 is TGTGCCAGCTTTCCGGGAGTTCGAAACAATGAGCAGTTCTTC. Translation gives CASFPGVRNNEQFF.

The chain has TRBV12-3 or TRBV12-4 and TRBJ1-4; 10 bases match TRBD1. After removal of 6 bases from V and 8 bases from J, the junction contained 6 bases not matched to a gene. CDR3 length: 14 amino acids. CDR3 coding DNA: TGTGCCAGCAGCACCGGGACAGGGGTCGAAAAACTGTTTTTT. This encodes CASSTGTGVEKLFF.

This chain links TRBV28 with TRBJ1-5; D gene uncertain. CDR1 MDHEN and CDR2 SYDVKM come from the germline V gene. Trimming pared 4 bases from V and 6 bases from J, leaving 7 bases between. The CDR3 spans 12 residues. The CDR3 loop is CASSSGLQPQHF. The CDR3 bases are TGTGCCAGCAGTTCAGGACTTCAGCCCCAGCATTTT.

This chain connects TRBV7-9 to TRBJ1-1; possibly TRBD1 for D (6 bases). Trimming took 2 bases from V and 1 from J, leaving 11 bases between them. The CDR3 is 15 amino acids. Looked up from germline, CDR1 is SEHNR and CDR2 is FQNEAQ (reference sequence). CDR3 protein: CASSLIAGANTEAFF. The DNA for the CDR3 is TGTGCCAGCAGCTTAATTGCGGGGGCGAACACTGAAGCTTTCTTT.

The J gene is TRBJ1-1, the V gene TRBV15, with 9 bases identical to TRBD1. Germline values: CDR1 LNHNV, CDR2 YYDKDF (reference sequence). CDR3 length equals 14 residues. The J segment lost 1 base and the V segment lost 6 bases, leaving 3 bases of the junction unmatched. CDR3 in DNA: TGTGCCACCAGAACAGGGGGCTCGAACACTGAAGCTTTCTTT. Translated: CATRTGGSNTEAFF.

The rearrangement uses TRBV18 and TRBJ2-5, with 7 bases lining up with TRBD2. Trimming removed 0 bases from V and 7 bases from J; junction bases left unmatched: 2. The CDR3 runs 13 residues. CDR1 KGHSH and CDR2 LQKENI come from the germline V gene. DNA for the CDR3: TGTGCCAGCTCACCACCTTCTAGCGGGACCCAGTACTTC. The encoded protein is CASSPPSSGTQYF.